One and the same sample provided the 6 T cell receptor beta chains below, sequenced in a study of T cells in tumors after PD-1 blockade. TCRdb keeps only in-frame clones here, not all; method: immunoSEQ multiplex PCR. The sample includes about 25,000 clones, roughly 82% seen only once; the top ten take more than 10%. The specimen comprised PBMCs, sampled after anti-PD-1 treatment. The receptors here all came from a human donor with basal cell carcinoma.

V and J are TRBV7-3 and TRBJ1-3; the match to TRBD1 covers 10 bases. V gave up 1 base and J gave up 1 base; unmatched junction bases: 7. The CDR3 runs to 18 residues. The germline V gene has CDR1 SGHTA and CDR2 FQGTGA. The CDR3 here is CASSLKTGTGVSGNTIYF. The CDR3, as DNA: TGTGCCAGCAGCTTAAAGACCGGGACAGGGGTTTCTGGAAACACCATATATTTT.

The V call is TRBV3-1 (or the pseudogene TRBV3-2), the J call TRBJ1-2; 7 bases fit TRBD1. The CDR3 is 16 amino acids. The germline V gene has CDR1 LGHDT and CDR2 YNNKEL (reference sequence). The V segment lost 4 bases and the J segment 1 base; nucleotides outside the gene matches: 9. This chain's CDR3 is CASSPSGQSFNYGYTF. In DNA form, the CDR3 reads TGTGCCAGCAGCCCTTCGGGACAGTCGTTTAACTATGGCTACACCTTC.

This clone has only a few counts. This chain links TRBV5-1 with TRBJ1-3, with D hard to call. CDR3 length equals 14 residues. CDR1 and CDR2 from the germline V gene are SGHRS and YFSETQ. The V end was cut by 1 base, the J end by 11 bases, with 16 bases between. CDR3 nucleotide sequence: TGCGCCAGCAGCTTGAATACAGATACCCCAGCCATATATTTT. It yields the protein CASSLNTDTPAIYF.

The chain has TRBV3-1 (or the pseudogene TRBV3-2) and TRBJ1-2, with a weak D call TRBD1 (5 bases). V was clipped by 6 bases and J by 7 bases, with 15 bases between them. Germline V gene sequence: CDR1 LGHDT, CDR2 YNNKEL (reference sequence). The CDR3 is 13 amino acids. The chain's CDR3 is CASSPQGMSGYTF. The CDR3 DNA is TGTGCCAGCAGTCCCCAGGGTATGAGTGGCTACACCTTC.

Notes on this clone: One end of the junction is discordant with germline, which a read error may explain. The same CDR3 arises from other DNA sequences in this sample as well. The chain couples TRBV7-7 to TRBJ2-1; either TRBD1 or TRBD2 may fit D (5 bases each). The CDR3 has 16 amino acids. Per the germline V gene, CDR1 is SSHAT and CDR2 is FNYEAQ (reference sequence). In nucleotides, the CDR3 is TGTGCTAGCGCAGTCGAAGCCGGGACCACCTACAATGAGCAATTCTTC. Translation gives CASAVEAGTTYNEQFF.

The chain couples TRBV7-2 to TRBJ1-3; possibly TRBD1 for D (5 bases). Trimming removed 1 base from V and 0 bases from J, with 19 bases in between. The V gene's germline CDR1 is SGHTA and CDR2 FQGNSA. This CDR3 has 19 amino acids. CDR3 sequence (DNA): TGTGCCAGCAGCTTAGTTGGACTTCGGGGCTCGAGCTCTGGAAACACCATATATTTT. Its protein is CASSLVGLRGSSSGNTIYF.